Included here is one T cell receptor beta chain sequence, with context. Assay execution proceeded at the deep level. Sequenced by immunoSEQ multiplex PCR; TCRdb stores in-frame clones only, minus some. Counted here are about 2.4 million clones, over 85% occurring once; the ten biggest clones make up roughly 0.13%. The V gene's germline CDR1 is SEHNR and CDR2 FQNEAQ (reference sequence). V shed 5 bases, J shed 2 bases, and the junction held 2 bases outside the gene matches. This CDR3 contains 15 residues. The entry originates in a study of shared clonotypes between healthy human individuals. The sequenced sample consisted of naive CD4+ T cells sorted from blood. Stated subset: CD45RA+ positively selected. This receptor was taken from a man aged 18 to 29 in good health. The chain recombines TRBV7-9 with TRBJ1-4; 10 nucleotides align to TRBD1. The CDR3 DNA sequence: TGTGCCAGCAGCCGACAGGGGGCCACTAATGAAAAACTGTTTTTT. Protein sequence: CASSRQGATNEKLFF.